This is a list of T cell receptor beta chains from one sample in a study of control samples from healthy donors and cancer patients. The repertoire was sequenced with immunoSEQ multiplex PCR; TCRdb's copy has only in-frame clones and lacks some. The repertoire holds about 92,000 clones, roughly four fifths seen once, with around 9.5% in the top ten. Sample: blood. The receptors come from a woman in her sixties or seventies in good health. Both conserved end residues are trimmed from each CDR3. A D gene is named only where the DNA matches it firmly. Clone size is stated in some rows and not others, as once, few, many or a class when expanded.

NA	TRBV7-8	TRBJ2-3	15	TRBD2	ASSSLGLAGVTDTQY
NA	TRBV11-2	TRBJ2-1	14	TRBD2	ASSSRTSGIGNEQF
NA	TRBV2	TRBJ1-2	15	TRBD1	ASSLPGTGTLWDGYT
once	TRBV4-3	TRBJ2-3	13	NA	ASSQNLLAADTQY
NA	TRBV6-1	TRBJ1-6	13	NA	ASSEEYSRNSPLH
NA	TRBV19	TRBJ1-2	15	TRBD1	ASSNQLRDRTNYGYT
NA	TRBV3-1/TRBV3-2	TRBJ2-5	16	TRBD2	ASSQDKGLAGAQETQY
NA	TRBV18	TRBJ2-7	11	NA	ASSPRQNYEQY
once	TRBV7-2	TRBJ2-7	12	TRBD1	ASSLGDRVGEQY
NA	TRBV28	TRBJ2-3	16	NA	ASSLTWDSGFSTDTQY
NA	TRBV19	TRBJ1-5	13	NA	ASSLQQGSVQPQH
NA	TRBV9	TRBJ2-3	14	TRBD2	ASSVLAGGRTDTQY
NA	TRBV24-1	TRBJ2-1	14	TRBD2	ATSDFGREGVYEQF
NA	TRBV5-4	TRBJ2-7	14	TRBD2	ASSLATSGGIGEQY
NA	TRBV7-9	TRBJ1-1	13	NA	ASSPTDRMNTEAF
NA	TRBV28	TRBJ2-1	13	NA	ASSSRGISYNEQF
once	TRBV27	TRBJ1-2	12	TRBD1	ASRPQGANYGYT
NA	TRBV3-1/TRBV3-2	TRBJ1-2	12	NA	ASRAGRGNYGYT
NA	TRBV18	TRBJ1-5	12	NA	ASSPVRERQPQH
NA	TRBV4-1	TRBJ1-1	12	TRBD1	ASRLQGAGTEAF
NA	TRBV27	TRBJ1-6	15	TRBD1	ASSLRDYRGDNSPLH
NA	TRBV5-5	TRBJ2-7	15	NA	ASSLLSAVTGLYEQY
NA	TRBV5-6	TRBJ2-1	11	NA	ASSPDRYNEQF
NA	TRBV6-6	TRBJ2-7	11	NA	ASSGGVSYEQY
few	TRBV5-6	TRBJ2-1	11	NA	ASSLASFGEQF
NA	TRBV11-3	TRBJ2-1	14	TRBD2	ASSLGLAGGDNEQF
NA	TRBV6-5	TRBJ2-5	13	NA	ASRPGRNYQETQY
NA	TRBV30	TRBJ1-1	10	NA	AWSDGGAEAF
NA	TRBV19	TRBJ1-2	11	NA	ASSSQGNYGYT
few	TRBV29-1	TRBJ2-7	11	TRBD1	SVARTGSYEQY
NA	TRBV7-2	TRBJ2-1	11	NA	ASSLAIYNEQF
NA	TRBV3-1/TRBV3-2	TRBJ2-4	18	TRBD2	ASSQERAGEVGLAKNIQY
NA	TRBV10-3	TRBJ2-1	11	TRBD2	ATASGSNTEQF
few	TRBV11-2	TRBJ2-7	14	TRBD1	ASSSSGTGSSYEQY
NA	TRBV3-1/TRBV3-2	TRBJ2-2	12	NA	ASSRVAGTGELF
once	TRBV5-1	TRBJ1-1	13	TRBD1	ASSWGQGWNTEAF
once	TRBV29-1	TRBJ1-1	12	NA	SVEVRLANTEAF
NA	TRBV2	TRBJ2-1	13	NA	ASSGGPPENNEQF
NA	TRBV6-2/TRBV6-3	TRBJ1-2	13	TRBD1	ASSYSAGGNYGYT
NA	TRBV9	TRBJ1-2	13	TRBD1	ASSVVPGGGNGYT
NA	TRBV3-1/TRBV3-2	TRBJ1-5	12	TRBD1	ASSQTGSRQPQH
NA	TRBV6-2/TRBV6-3	TRBJ1-1	12	NA	ASSYYSSNTEAF
NA	TRBV12-3/TRBV12-4	TRBJ2-1	10	NA	ASSQTVNEQF
once	TRBV5-4	TRBJ2-7	12	NA	ASSSDADPYEQY
NA	TRBV19	TRBJ2-5	13	NA	ASSPSIRDQETQY